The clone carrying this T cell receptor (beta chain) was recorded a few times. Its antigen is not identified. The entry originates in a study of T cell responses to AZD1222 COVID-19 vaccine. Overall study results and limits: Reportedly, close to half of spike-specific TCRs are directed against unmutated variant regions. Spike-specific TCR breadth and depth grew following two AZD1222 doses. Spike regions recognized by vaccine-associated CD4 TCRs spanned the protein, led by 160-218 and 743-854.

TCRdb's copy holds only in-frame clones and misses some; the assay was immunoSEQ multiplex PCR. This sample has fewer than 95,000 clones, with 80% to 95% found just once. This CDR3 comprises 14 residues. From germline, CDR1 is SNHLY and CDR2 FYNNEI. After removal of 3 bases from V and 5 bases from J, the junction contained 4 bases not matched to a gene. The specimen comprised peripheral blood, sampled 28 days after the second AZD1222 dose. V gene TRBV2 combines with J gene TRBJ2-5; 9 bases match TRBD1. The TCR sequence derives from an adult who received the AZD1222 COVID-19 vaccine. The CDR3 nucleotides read TGTGCCAGCAGTGACCAGACAGGGGGGGAGACCCAGTACTTC. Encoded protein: CASSDQTGGETQYF.